This entry lists 18 T cell receptor beta chains sequenced from one sample in a study of cytomegalovirus exposure and HLA in healthy donors. 13 Jbeta primers and 60 Vbeta primers were used for the PCR. Here immunoSEQ multiplex PCR was the method, and the copy in TCRdb shows in-frame clones only, minus some. The data hold over 150,000 clones, with 80% observed a single time. Sequenced: PBMCs. These TCRs come from a man aged 25 to 45 in good health and CMV-seropositive.

This clone was seen a single time. The J gene is TRBJ1-5, the V gene TRBV19, with 9 bases identical to TRBD1. The CDR3 is 15 amino acids. After removal of 6 bases from V and 0 bases from J, the junction contained 3 bases not matched to a gene. Looked up from germline, CDR1 is LNHDA and CDR2 is SQIVND (reference sequence). CDR3 sequence: CASRKQGASNQPQHF. In DNA, the CDR3 is TGTGCCAGTAGAAAACAGGGGGCTAGCAATCAGCCCCAGCATTTT.

The chain joins TRBV5-1 to TRBJ2-3; TRBD1 aligns across 8 bases. The V gene end was trimmed by 4 bases and the J gene end by 1 base; junction bases not matched to a gene: 2. The CDR3 totals 14 residues. Germline values: CDR1 SGHRS, CDR2 YFSETQ. The CDR3 sequence is CASSPGQGTDTQYF. The CDR3 coding sequence is TGCGCCAGCAGCCCGGGACAGGGCACAGATACGCAGTATTTT.

The rearrangement links TRBV6-1 to TRBJ1-4; perhaps TRBD1 as D (6 bases). This CDR3 contains 15 residues. In germline, CDR1 is MNHNS, CDR2 SASEGT. V gave up 3 bases and J gave up 8 bases, with 16 bases separating them. CDR3 sequence reads: CASSETQGLGEKLFF. The CDR3 DNA reads TGTGCCAGCAGTGAGACACAGGGTTTAGGCGAAAAACTGTTTTTT.

The rearrangement joins TRBV6-5 to TRBJ2-7; D gene ambiguous. CDR3 length: 14 residues. Germline V gene sequence: CDR1 MNHEY, CDR2 SVGAGI. V lost 5 bases and J lost 4, with 15 bases in between. Here the CDR3 reads CASSKRLKPYEQYF. The CDR3 coding sequence is TGTGCCAGCAGTAAACGACTGAAGCCTTACGAGCAGTACTTC.

V is TRBV28 and J is TRBJ1-2; D possibly corresponds to TRBD1 (5 bases). The CDR3 extends over 15 amino acids. The V end was cut by 7 bases, the J end by 3 bases, with 18 bases between. Germline assignment: CDR1 MDHEN and CDR2 SYDVKM. In DNA form, the CDR3 reads TGTGCCAGCAATATTCTCCCCGGGGGGGACTATGGCTACACCTTC. Residues: CASNILPGGDYGYTF.

The chain carries TRBV30 and TRBJ2-7, with a weak D call TRBD1 (6 bases). V was shortened by 0 bases and J by 6 bases, with 9 bases between the two germline ends. Germline V gene data show CDR1 as GTSNPN and CDR2 as SVGIG (reference sequence). The CDR3 length is 12 residues. CDR3 amino acids: CAWSVLGGEQYF. CDR3 in DNA: TGTGCCTGGAGTGTACTAGGGGGCGAGCAGTACTTC. The complete variable domain, with remaining parts taken from reference TRBV30 and TRBJ2-7, reads SQTIHQWPATLVQPVGSPLSLECTVEGTSNPNLYWYRQAAGRGLQLLFYSVGIGQISSEVPQNLSASRPQDRQFILSSKKLLLSDSGFYLCAWSVLGGEQYFGPGTRLTVT.

The gene calls are TRBV4-2 and TRBJ2-7; 7 bases are shared with TRBD2. Germline CDR1 and CDR2: LGHNA and YNFKEQ. The CDR3 consists of 16 residues. The junction had 13 bases not matched to a gene; V was cut back by 4 bases and J by 4 bases. CDR3 loop: CASSPDRGGSRYEQYF. The CDR3 DNA reads TGTGCCAGCAGCCCGGACCGCGGGGGTTCGAGGTACGAGCAGTACTTC.

The chain joins TRBV6-6 to TRBJ1-5, with D uncertain. V was cut by 6 bases and J by 3 bases, with 18 bases left in between. This CDR3 comprises 16 residues. CDR1 and CDR2 from the germline V gene are MNHNY and SVGAGI (reference sequence). DNA of the CDR3: TGTGCCAGCAGCCCTCGGTTTGACGACTCCAATCAGCCCCAGCATTTT. Translated: CASSPRFDDSNQPQHF.

The rearrangement joins TRBV4-1 to TRBJ1-4; no clear D gene. The germline V gene encodes CDR1 MGHRA and CDR2 YSYEKL. V lost 0 bases and J 4 bases, leaving 9 bases between the germline ends. The length of the CDR3 is 15 residues. This CDR3 is CASSQERAGNEKLFF. DNA of the CDR3: TGCGCCAGCAGCCAAGAGAGGGCGGGTAATGAAAAACTGTTTTTT.

The chain couples TRBV13 to TRBJ2-1; TRBD2 agrees at 12 bases. Germline CDR1 reads PRHDT; CDR2 reads FYEKMQ (reference sequence). J gave up 7 bases and V 4 bases, and 8 bases lay outside the gene matches. This CDR3 has 16 residues. In DNA form, the CDR3 reads TGTGCCAGCAGCTCTCTGACTAGCGGGAGTTCTAATGAGCAGTTCTTC. Protein product: CASSSLTSGSSNEQFF.

This clone turned up a few times. The gene calls are TRBV5-4 and TRBJ1-1; D uncertain. Trimming cost V 4 bases and J 2 bases, with 12 bases left between them. Germline CDR1 is SGHNT and CDR2 is YYREEE (reference sequence). The CDR3 length is 14 residues. The CDR3 DNA reads TGTGCCAGCAGCCTCATAGGAGCTAACACTGAAGCTTTCTTT. Its protein product is CASSLIGANTEAFF.

This chain links TRBV19 with TRBJ2-5; 10 bases agree with TRBD1. Germline CDR1 is LNHDA and CDR2 is SQIVND (reference sequence). The CDR3 extends over 18 amino acids. The J segment lost 3 bases and the V segment lost 4 bases, leaving 14 bases of the junction unmatched. CDR3 bases: TGTGCCAGTAGTACCCCGTTCCCGGACAGGGGGGGCGAAGAGACCCAGTACTTC. Its translation is CASSTPFPDRGGEETQYF.

J is TRBJ1-2 and V is TRBV6-5; D is uncertain. Deletions cut 6 bases from V and 0 bases from J, with 11 bases between. The CDR3 spans 14 residues. Germline CDR1 and CDR2: MNHEY and SVGAGI. The CDR3 nucleotides read TGTGCCAGCAGGAAGGGAGGAGCTAACTATGGCTACACCTTC. As protein: CASRKGGANYGYTF.

V is TRBV19 and J is TRBJ2-1, with 7 bases matching TRBD1. Germline lookup yields CDR1 LNHDA and CDR2 SQIVND (reference sequence). V lost 6 bases to trimming and J lost 5 bases; unmatched junction nucleotides: 10. The CDR3 spans 15 residues. The CDR3 region has the DNA TGTGCCAGTAGCCAATCAGGGGGTCATAACAATGAGCAGTTCTTC. It specifies CASSQSGGHNNEQFF.

The chain links TRBV28 to TRBJ1-5; TRBD1 is a possible D gene (5 bases). Between the trimmed V and J ends, which lost 4 bases and 2 bases, there was a span of 15 bases. CDR1 MDHEN and CDR2 SYDVKM come from the germline V gene. This CDR3 contains 16 residues. The CDR3 loop is CASSSQGNVGNQPQHF. CDR3 in DNA: TGTGCCAGCAGTTCCCAGGGTAACGTTGGCAATCAGCCCCAGCATTTT.

V is TRBV4-2 and J is TRBJ2-3; 8 bases match TRBD2. Germline V gene sequence: CDR1 LGHNA, CDR2 YNFKEQ. Trimming at V came to 0 bases and at J to 2 bases, leaving 1 base not matched to a gene. This CDR3 has 15 amino acids. The CDR3 protein is CASSQDSGTTDTQYF. The CDR3 DNA follows: TGTGCCAGCAGCCAAGATAGCGGGACCACAGATACGCAGTATTTT.

This clone turned up a few times. This chain connects TRBV2 to TRBJ1-4; 8 bases are shared with TRBD1. This CDR3 is built from 16 residues. Trimming took 4 bases from V and 7 from J; bases not matched to a gene: 11. CDR1 and CDR2 from the germline V gene are SNHLY and FYNNEI. CDR3 nucleotides: TGTGCCAGCAGTGCTCAAGGACAGGGAGCGGGTGAAAAACTGTTTTTT. Residues: CASSAQGQGAGEKLFF.

The genes are TRBV28 and TRBJ1-5; 7 bases agree with TRBD1. V gave up 8 bases and J gave up 1 base; unmatched junction bases: 5. Germline V CDR1 and CDR2: MDHEN, SYDVKM. There are 14 residues in the CDR3. CDR3 amino acids: CASYRQGSNQPQHF. As DNA, the CDR3 is TGTGCCAGCTACAGACAGGGAAGCAATCAGCCCCAGCATTTT.